This TCR beta chain stems from a study of CD4+ T cells in melanoma. Losses at the gene ends were 4 bases for V and 2 bases for J; bases not matched to a gene: 12. This CDR3 contains 17 residues. Per germline, CDR1 MGHRA and CDR2 YSYEKL. TCRdb keeps only in-frame clones here, not all; method: immunoSEQ multiplex PCR. This table has approximately 6,200 clones, less than 75% appearing once. By sample share, this clone is medium-sized. Antigen unknown. Study-wide results and caveats: CD8+ T cell, macrophage and B cell function reportedly correlated with neoantigen-specific CD4+ T cells.

The sequence was obtained from a human donor with melanoma. The V gene is TRBV4-1, the J gene TRBJ1-1, with 8 bases identical to TRBD1. The sequenced sample was cells from a culture (not recorded whether cultured in vitro). This CDR3 is CASSPPHMGQVNTEAFF. The CDR3 region has the DNA TGCGCCAGCAGCCCGCCACATATGGGACAGGTAAACACTGAAGCTTTCTTT.